This record concerns one T cell receptor beta chain sequence. The antigen is unknown. This entry is derived from a study of T-cell reconstitution after alpha-beta-depleted transplantation in children. Unique molecular identifiers featured in how the TCRbeta library was prepared. TCRdb re-derived calls from the PCR reads in MiXCR, one entry per CDR3 protein. Seen here are a few hundred thousand distinct CDR3 sequences, 13% observed once, and the top ten hold about 2.2%. V lost 0 bases and J 6 bases, leaving 14 bases between the germline ends. Germline V CDR1 and CDR2: LGHNA, YNFKEQ. The CDR3 length is 15 residues. General study findings and limits: After one year, T-cell counts and TCRbeta diversity mostly came from new T cells. Recipient T cells and thymic progenitors that survived were the source of the high TCRbeta diversity seen at day 60 in some patients. In patients about two months after transplant, alpha-beta T cells reportedly arose from several hundred expanded graft clones.

The chain employs TRBV4-2 and TRBJ1-2; TRBD1 is a possible D gene (5 bases). The sequences come from PBMCs, mostly from graft donor cells, collected 360 days after TCRalphabeta/CD19-depleted stem cell transplant. This TCR derives from a male patient younger than 18 who had a stem cell transplant for acute myeloid leukemia, so the T cells may come from the graft donor. CDR3 coding DNA: TGTGCCAGCAGCCAAGATACCGGGGGGTCGGATGGCTACACCTTC. Amino acids: CASSQDTGGSDGYTF.